This T cell receptor beta chain was sequenced during a study of shared clonotypes between healthy human individuals. Study outcomes and limitations: An anticipated effect of sequencing depth on clonotype sharing among donors was recognized.

On this clone itself: Its antigen is as yet unknown.

The authors distributed each subset's genomic DNA evenly over several immunoSEQ plates. The method was immunoSEQ multiplex PCR; TCRdb's version includes in-frame clones alone and lacks a portion of them. Among around 500,000 clones listed, around 80% were seen once. The clonotype originates from a woman in her thirties or forties in good health. Some clones in this sample may be carry-over from other donors' samples. The sample taken for sequencing was PBMCs.

CDR3 bases: TGTGCCAGCAGCCGACTAGCGGTTACCACCGGGGAGCTGTTTTTT. Protein: CASSRLAVTTGELFF. J is TRBJ2-2 and V is TRBV9, with TRBD2 identical over 9 bases. Germline values: CDR1 SGDLS, CDR2 YYNGEE. V dropped 4 bases and J dropped 4; count of bases not matched to a gene: 5. The CDR3 extends over 15 amino acids.